This T cell receptor beta chain derives from a study of cytomegalovirus exposure and HLA in healthy donors. This clone was recorded once. What it binds is not known. With 60 Vbeta and 13 Jbeta primers, the PCR was carried out. Study processing details: An analysis performed later counted 74 million or so unique TCR beta chains (approximately 10 million of them shared). Produced via immunoSEQ multiplex PCR; TCRdb's table is partial and in-frame only. Clonal size and the V and J genes are those of that table, whereas D and trimming came from the DNA. The table has some 130,000 clones, 75% to 90% seen once. Points from the study as a whole: Earlier results showed most TCR beta V segments being productive about 87% or about 30% of the time. Both high specificity and high sensitivity reportedly marked the classifier's diagnosis of cytomegalovirus status.

V lost 6 bases and J 3 bases, leaving 15 bases between the germline ends. CDR3 length: 14 residues. Germline values: CDR1 LNHDA, CDR2 SQIVND (reference sequence). The chain uses TRBV19 and TRBJ2-7; D perhaps matches TRBD2 (7 bases). The clonotype comes from a man aged 30 to 45 in good health and CMV-seronegative. Specimen: PBMCs. The CDR3 region is CASSPLGGGYEQYF. CDR3 coding DNA: TGTGCCAGTAGCCCTTTGGGAGGGGGCTACGAGCAGTACTTC.